The entry that follows covers one T cell receptor beta chain sequence. The data originate from a study of blood T cell repertoires in COVID-19. Looking at the study overall: Whether acute or convalescent, the COVID-19 samples came from the United States, Italy and Spain. Sources were T cells, B-cell-depleted T cells, or PBMCs; the material itself was cDNA or gDNA.

Measured with immunoSEQ multiplex PCR; TCRdb has only the in-frame clones, and not every one. Found here are fewer than 200,000 clones, roughly 80% of them singletons; the top ten hold 17%. Participants came from about 23 US areas, aged roughly 18 to 100 years. Donors were grouped by their self-reported clinical history. The material sequenced was PBMCs or T cells enriched from blood (not recorded which). The TCR was taken from a woman in her forties or fifties who had recovered from COVID-19.

CDR3 residues: CATSDPRTGIDQPQHF. Written as DNA, the CDR3 is TGTGCCACCAGTGATCCTCGGACAGGGATCGATCAGCCCCAGCATTTT. The chain is built from TRBV24-1 and TRBJ1-5; 8 bases agree with TRBD1. Germline CDR1 is KGHDR and CDR2 is SFDVKD. J was trimmed by 5 bases and V by 3 bases; bases with no gene match: 8. The CDR3 runs 16 residues.